Each of the 5 T cell receptor beta chains below was sequenced from the same sample in a study of Ad26.COV2.S vaccination and SARS-CoV-2 variants (dated by TCRdb to the early 2020s). The treatment or condition label corresponds to: approximately 18 received Ad26.COV2.S at low or high dose, single or two shots; roughly five received placebo; per-sample allocation not given. For vaccine and placebo recipients, the sequenced repertoires came from samples collected on day 63 after the first injection. The library relied on the immunoSEQ multiplex PCR assay. This immuneACCESS table, as held by TCRdb, lists in-frame sequences with V and J called but not all clones. Of the missing ones, under half trace to an unresolved V gene in checked studies; the others have no known cause. The sample records approximately 400,000 clones, more than 75% of which are singletons. The ten top clones hold 3.3% of the sample.

This specimen was peripheral blood, taken in a trial of Ad26.COV2.S vaccine versus placebo. These receptors came from a person between 18 and 60 years old who received the Ad26.COV2.S COVID-19 vaccine or a placebo.

The chain employs TRBV5-1 and TRBJ2-1; 9 bases match TRBD2. The germline CDR1 and CDR2 sequences are SGHRS and YFSETQ. This CDR3 has 17 amino acids. Trimming removed 2 bases from V and 0 bases from J; junction bases left unmatched: 6. CDR3 sequence reads: CASSFFSGRSSYNEQFF. Written as DNA, the CDR3 is TGCGCCAGCAGCTTTTTTAGCGGGAGAAGCTCCTACAATGAGCAGTTCTTC.

V is TRBV4-1 and J is TRBJ1-1, with D possibly being TRBD1 (5 bases). Per the germline V gene, CDR1 is MGHRA and CDR2 is YSYEKL. The length of the CDR3 is 17 residues. Trimming removed 0 bases at V and 1 base at J, with 15 bases between. CDR3 DNA: TGCGCCAGCAGCCAAGATCGGGGCAGGGAGGGGAACACTGAAGCTTTCTTT. It specifies CASSQDRGREGNTEAFF.

This chain links TRBV10-1 with TRBJ1-5; no clear D. There are 10 residues in the CDR3. V was shortened by 8 bases and J by 4 bases, with 3 bases between the two germline ends. Germline loops: CDR1 WNHNN, CDR2 SYGVQD (reference sequence). The CDR3 DNA is TGCGCCAGCTGTAATCAGCCCCAGCATTTT. It yields the protein CASCNQPQHF.

The chain uses TRBV7-8 and TRBJ2-7, with D possibly matching TRBD2 (7 bases). The CDR3 has 15 amino acids. Deletions cut 1 base from V and 1 base from J, with 11 bases between. Germline V lookup: CDR1 SGHVS, CDR2 FQNEAQ. The CDR3 DNA follows: TGTGCCAGCAGCTTAGAAGGGGGAGGGTCCTACGAGCAGTACTTC. This codes for CASSLEGGGSYEQYF.

The genes are TRBV15 and TRBJ1-1; a possible D gene is TRBD1 (6 bases). The CDR3 totals 14 residues. Looked up from germline, CDR1 is LNHNV and CDR2 is YYDKDF (reference sequence). The ends were cut back, 5 bases at V and 1 base at J, with 11 bases in the middle. CDR3 in DNA: TGTGCCACCAGCGAGGGGGTTTCGAACACTGAAGCTTTCTTT. It codes for CATSEGVSNTEAFF.